Presented here are 12 T cell receptor beta chains from one specimen sequenced in a study of T cells in Graves' hyperthyroidism and ophthalmopathy. It was RNA transcripts that yielded the amplified TCR beta CDR3 regions. Researchers ran a first-round RT-PCR on the TCR CDR3 using the HTBI primer set. TCRdb re-derived calls from the multiplex PCR reads in MiXCR, one entry per CDR3 protein. Of about 620,000 distinct CDR3 sequences listed, around 15% are singletons. The sample consisted of blood. The receptors were sampled from a woman aged 25 to 39 with Graves' hyperthyroidism.

A remark on this clonotype: A much larger clone sits a single nucleotide away, making a read error possible. V and J are TRBV5-1 and TRBJ1-2, with a weak D call TRBD1 (5 bases). This CDR3 is 12 amino acids long. From germline, CDR1 is SGHRS and CDR2 YFSETQ. CDR3 in DNA: TGCGCCAACAGCAAGACAGCTGATGGCTACACCTTC. This encodes CANSKTADGYTF.

The V and J genes are TRBV5-5 and TRBJ1-6; D possibly corresponds to TRBD1 (5 bases). Germline V gene data show CDR1 as SGHKS and CDR2 as YYEKEE (reference sequence). Trimming shortened V by 0 bases and J by 10 bases, and 14 bases separated the two germline ends. This CDR3 is 15 amino acids long. For the CDR3, the DNA is TGTGCCAGCAGCTTGGCCCCAGGGACGGACTCACCCCTCCACTTT. Its translation is CASSLAPGTDSPLHF.

This clonotype came up a few times. This rearrangement joins TRBV7-3 to TRBJ1-1, with D uncertain. The V end lost 8 bases, the J end lost 1 base, and 8 bases lay between the germline ends. Germline assignment: CDR1 SGHTA and CDR2 FQGTGA. CDR3 length: 12 residues. Written as DNA, the CDR3 is TGTGCCAGCGGCCGGCCGAACACTGAAGCTTTCTTT. Its protein is CASGRPNTEAFF.

This clonotype came up many times. The genes are TRBV5-1 and TRBJ1-2; 10 bases fit TRBD1. Trimming cost V 5 bases and J 6 bases; bases outside gene matches: 4. The germline V gene encodes CDR1 SGHRS and CDR2 YFSETQ. The length of the CDR3 is 13 residues. CDR3 region: CASRGQGPDGYTF. As DNA, the CDR3 is TGCGCCAGCAGGGGACAGGGGCCCGATGGCTACACCTTC.

The chain carries TRBV12-3 or TRBV12-4 and TRBJ1-2; D is ambiguous. V gave up 4 bases and J gave up 8 bases, with 14 bases separating them. This CDR3 comprises 13 residues. CDR3 protein: CASSYRRGGGYTF. The CDR3 DNA sequence: TGTGCCAGCAGTTACCGCCGAGGAGGCGGCTACACCTTC.

This clonotype came up many times. J is TRBJ2-7 and V is TRBV2, with TRBD1 identical over 7 bases. The CDR3 loop spans 15 amino acids. CDR1 SNHLY and CDR2 FYNNEI come from the germline V gene. V lost 3 bases and J lost 0; bases outside the gene matches: 5. The DNA of the CDR3 is TGTGCCAGCAGTGATCGGGCAGGGGGCTCCTACGAGCAGTACTTC. Translation: CASSDRAGGSYEQYF.

The rearrangement uses TRBV6-2 or TRBV6-3 and TRBJ1-1; tentatively, D is TRBD1 (5 bases). Between the trimmed V and J ends, which lost 8 bases and 1 base, there was a span of 14 bases. The CDR3 loop spans 14 amino acids. Per germline, CDR1 MNHEY and CDR2 SVGEGT. DNA for the CDR3: TGTGCCAGCGGGTACGGGGGACCGAACACTGAAGCTTTCTTT. It translates to CASGYGGPNTEAFF.

The sample holds many counts of this clonotype. The chain uses TRBV28 and TRBJ2-7; no clear D gene. Germline CDR1 is MDHEN and CDR2 is SYDVKM. The CDR3 is made up of 16 amino acids. V lost 2 bases and J 4 bases, leaving 18 bases between the germline ends. The CDR3 loop is CASSLRRIGQTYEQYF. For the CDR3, the DNA is TGTGCCAGCAGTTTACGGAGAATCGGGCAGACTTACGAGCAGTACTTC.

The rearrangement joins TRBV6-2 or TRBV6-3 to TRBJ2-2; D gene uncertain. The CDR3 is 13 residues long. Germline CDR1 reads MNHEY; CDR2 reads SVGEGT. V was trimmed by 3 bases and J by 8 bases, leaving 10 bases between them. The CDR3 coding sequence is TGTGCCAGCAGTTATCTTACTCGGGGGGAGCTGTTTTTT. Protein sequence: CASSYLTRGELFF.

This clonotype was recorded at least ten times. CDR3 protein: CAWSVHELDTQYF. CDR3 in DNA: TGTGCCTGGAGTGTACATGAGCTGGATACGCAGTATTTT. V gene TRBV30 combines with J gene TRBJ2-3; D uncertain. Deletions cut 0 bases from V and 6 bases from J, with 10 bases between. This CDR3 is 13 amino acids long. Germline V lookup: CDR1 GTSNPN, CDR2 SVGIG (reference sequence).

This clonotype was counted between two and nine times. The V gene is TRBV5-6, the J gene TRBJ2-3; 11 bases match TRBD2. The V segment lost 2 bases and the J segment 2 bases; nucleotides outside the gene matches: 10. CDR1 and CDR2 from the germline V gene are SGHDT and YYEEEE. The CDR3 has 18 amino acids. In DNA form, the CDR3 reads TGTGCCAGCAGCTTAGGTCTAGCGGGAGGCTACTACACAGATACGCAGTATTTT. Translation: CASSLGLAGGYYTDTQYF.

This clonotype was seen more than once but under ten times. This sequence joins TRBV10-2 and TRBJ1-5; 12 bases agree with TRBD1. J was trimmed by 3 bases and V by 6 bases; bases with no gene match: 0. The CDR3 length is 14 residues. Germline V gene data show CDR1 as WSHSY and CDR2 as SAAADI. DNA for the CDR3: TGCGCCAGCAGGGGACAGGGGGCCAATCAGCCCCAGCATTTT. This translates into CASRGQGANQPQHF.